The clone carrying this TCR beta chain was seen many times. Its antigen is still unknown. These data originate in a study of T-cell memory formation after mild COVID-19. Points from the study as a whole: SARS-CoV-2 specificity was not confirmed for second-wave clones peaking on day 37. Pre-infection memory carried some responding clones, suggesting that cross-reactive memory joined. Contracting CD4+ clones sat mainly in CM and EM; CD8+ in EMRA.

TCRdb called the 5' RACE reads again in MiXCR, with one record for every CDR3 protein. The sample records roughly 310,000 distinct CDR3 sequences, around a sixth being singletons. This clonotype was sampled from a man aged 18 to 30 who had mild COVID-19 (a few samples of this study predate the infection). Cell type and time point are not known. The sequenced sample consisted of PBMCs or a T cell subset sorted from them (not recorded which).

CDR3 nucleotide sequence: TGTGCCACTACCGGGGGGGGGCCGAACACTGAAGCTTTCTTT. This gives the protein CATTGGGPNTEAFF. The chain recombines TRBV18 with TRBJ1-1, with D perhaps TRBD1 (6 bases). CDR1 is KGHSH and CDR2 is LQKENI in the germline V gene. Trimming removed 10 bases from V and 1 base from J, with 16 bases in between. This CDR3 comprises 14 residues.